This T cell receptor (beta chain) was profiled in a study of regulatory T cells in long-lasting Graves disease. V lost 3 bases to trimming and J lost 4 bases; unmatched junction nucleotides: 7. The CDR3 runs 16 residues. Germline-derived CDR1 and CDR2 are LGHNA and YSLEER. Relying on iRepertoire HTBI primers and Arm-PCR of CDR3 regions, the team built TCR beta libraries. One entry per CDR3 protein results from TCRdb running MiXCR on the multiplex PCR reads. The profile shows approximately 460,000 distinct CDR3 sequences, about 16% of them singletons. Time point here: newly diagnosed GD, antithyroid drugs for less than 3 months. With RNA extracted from PBMCs as input, the TCR library was made. Graves' disease diagnosis followed American Thyroid Association guidelines. These data were likewise used in another study, on T cells in Graves' hyperthyroidism and ophthalmopathy.

The V and J genes are TRBV4-3 and TRBJ2-1; 9 bases align to TRBD1. This clonotype was obtained from a woman aged 25-40 years with Graves disease. This material consisted of peripheral blood mononuclear cells (PBMCs), taken at new diagnosis, from a patient treated with antithyroid drugs. CDR3 DNA sequence: TGCGCCAGCAGCCATACTCGGGACAGGGCATACAATGAGCAGTTCTTC. Its protein product is CASSHTRDRAYNEQFF.